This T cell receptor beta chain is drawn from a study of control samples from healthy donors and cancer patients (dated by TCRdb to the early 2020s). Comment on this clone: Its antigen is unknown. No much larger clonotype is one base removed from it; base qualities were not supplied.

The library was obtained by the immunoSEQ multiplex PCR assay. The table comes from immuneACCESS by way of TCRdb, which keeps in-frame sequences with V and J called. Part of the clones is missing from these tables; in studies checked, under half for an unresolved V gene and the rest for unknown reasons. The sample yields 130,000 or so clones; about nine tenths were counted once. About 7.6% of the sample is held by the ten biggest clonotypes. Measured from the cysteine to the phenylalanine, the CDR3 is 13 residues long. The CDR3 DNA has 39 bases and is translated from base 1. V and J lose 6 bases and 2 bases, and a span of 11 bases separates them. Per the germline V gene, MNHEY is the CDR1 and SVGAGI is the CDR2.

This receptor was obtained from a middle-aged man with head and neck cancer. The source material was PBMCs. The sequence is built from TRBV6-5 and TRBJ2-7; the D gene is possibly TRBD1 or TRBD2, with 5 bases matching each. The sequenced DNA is TGTGCCAGCAGCGGGGCACCGACCTACGAGCAGTACTTC. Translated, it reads CASSGAPTYEQYF.